This T cell receptor (beta chain) stems from a study of blood T cells in healthy people across ages. Whole-study results and caveats: Changes seen in expanded clonotypes were possibly confounded by donor CMV status left unknown.

Together with a sample-barcoded 5' primer, a J-beta primer mix was included in a second PCR lasting roughly 6 to 12 cycles. TCRdb re-called the 5' RACE reads through MiXCR, storing one row per CDR3 protein. The sample consists of roughly 680,000 distinct CDR3 sequences, around 21% of them appearing once. The junction had 4 bases not matched to a gene; V was cut back by 6 bases and J by 4 bases. CDR1 and CDR2 (germline): LNHDA, SQIVND (reference sequence). The length of the CDR3 is 14 residues. Total RNA amounts of at least 6 micrograms were extracted per sample. This clonotype appeared a few times. What it binds is unknown.

V is TRBV19 and J is TRBJ2-7; 12 bases match TRBD2. The sequencing sample was made of blood. The origin of this receptor is a man in his 70s in good health. The CDR3 here is CASRMTSGSYEQYF. CDR3 nucleotides: TGTGCCAGTAGGATGACTAGCGGGAGTTACGAGCAGTACTTC.